The clone carrying this T cell receptor beta chain appeared a few times. This CDR3 region has 12 residues. V dropped 5 bases and J dropped 5 bases, with 10 bases sitting between them. Germline V gives CDR1 SGHVS, CDR2 FQNEAQ. The data belong to a study of naive and memory T cell subsets. Both TRBC1 and TRBC2 were covered by a beta constant-region primer of two equimolar oligonucleotides. The ligated cDNA underwent four PCR rounds using SP2 and nested alpha and beta constant-region primers. TCRdb fed the UMI-ligation and nested PCR reads into MiXCR, producing one record per CDR3 protein. The sample includes around 130,000 distinct CDR3 sequences, around 35% of them seen just once.

The gene calls are TRBV7-8 and TRBJ2-7; the D is unclear. Sequencing was carried out using central memory CD4+ T cells from blood. The receptor was isolated from a human donor in good health. DNA of the CDR3: TGTGCCAGCAGCCCGTTCGTAGACGAGCAGTACTTC. Protein sequence: CASSPFVDEQYF.